This T cell receptor beta chain was captured by sequencing in a study of PD-L1 blockade in urothelial cancer. Whole-study context: Males with bladder-origin urothelial cancer constituted about nine tenths of the roughly 29 patients. Samples came from 3 weeks, at the second dose, and 6 weeks into treatment.

This CDR3 is built from 14 residues. Germline V gene data show CDR1 as SGHVS and CDR2 as FQNEAQ. V lost 5 bases and J 4 bases, leaving 12 bases between the germline ends. Synthetic TCR analog templates were spiked into each PCR. Produced via immunoSEQ multiplex PCR; TCRdb's table is partial and in-frame only. The table includes about 40,000 clones, more than 80% detected once. Indicated time point: peripheral blood 6 weeks after treatment start. This TCR came from a man in his forties with urothelial cancer. The sample was PBMCs, taken around atezolizumab (anti-PD-L1) treatment. This sequence joins TRBV7-8 and TRBJ1-5, with D possibly matching TRBD1 (6 bases). Written as DNA, the CDR3 is TGTGCCAGCAGCGCCCGGGACACTAATCAGCCCCAGCATTTT. This gives the protein CASSARDTNQPQHF.